This T cell receptor (beta chain) comes out of a study of blood T cell repertoires in COVID-19. Participants had their cohort set by participant-reported clinical history. The V and J ends lost 3 bases and 5 bases respectively, with 8 bases between them. CDR3 length: 13 amino acids. CDR1 and CDR2 (germline): SNHLY, FYNNEI. Generated by immunoSEQ multiplex PCR, the TCRdb table keeps only in-frame clones and is missing some. The sample yields some 150,000 clones, about four fifths seen once. This chain uses TRBV2 with TRBJ2-1; D unresolved. Sequencing used PBMCs or T cells enriched from blood (not recorded which). The sequence was obtained from a woman aged 18-29 years who had been exposed to COVID-19. The CDR3 reads CASSDSLNNEQFF. DNA for the CDR3: TGTGCCAGCAGTGATAGTTTGAACAATGAGCAGTTCTTC.